These 13 T cell receptor beta chains were all obtained from the same sample, sequenced in a study of neurological immune-mediated disorders. Each CDR3 protein is one row after TCRdb ran MiXCR on the 5' RACE reads. The sample comprises about 16,000 distinct CDR3 sequences, roughly 14% of which are singletons, and roughly an eighth rests with the top ten. Sequencing input: PBMCs. These receptors all stem from a man in his 60s with HTLV-1-associated myelopathy (HAM/TSP).

This clonotype appeared many times. The V call is TRBV6-5, the J call TRBJ2-2; D not certain. The CDR3 extends over 17 amino acids. Trimming removed 6 bases at V and 0 bases at J, with 17 bases between. Germline CDR1 MNHEY, CDR2 SVGAGI. This CDR3 is CASSSPVVGSNTGELFF. For the CDR3, the DNA is TGTGCCAGCAGCTCCCCGGTCGTAGGGTCGAACACCGGGGAGCTGTTTTTT.

There are a few counts of this clonotype. The chain couples TRBV20-1 to TRBJ1-3; D call uncertain. CDR3 length equals 17 residues. CDR1 and CDR2 (germline): DFQATT, SNEGSKA (reference sequence). The ends were cut back, 3 bases at V and 0 bases at J, with 18 bases in the middle. CDR3 residues: CSASPAPGGHSGNTIYF. The CDR3 coding sequence is TGCAGTGCTAGCCCGGCCCCCGGAGGGCACTCTGGAAACACCATATATTTT.

This clonotype was picked up many times. This rearrangement joins TRBV7-2 to TRBJ1-5; tentative D call: TRBD1 (5 bases). The CDR3 totals 15 residues. Germline CDR1 is SGHTA and CDR2 is FQGNSA. V was cut by 5 bases and J by 4 bases, with 15 bases left in between. In nucleotides, the CDR3 is TGTGCCAGCAGCCTGTCTGACGGGGCTAATCAGCCCCAGCATTTT. This codes for CASSLSDGANQPQHF.

This clonotype was seen at least ten times. The chain couples TRBV7-9 to TRBJ2-2, with 7 bases identical to TRBD1. There are 15 residues in the CDR3. The germline V gene has CDR1 SEHNR and CDR2 FQNEAQ (reference sequence). V trimming: 2 bases; J trimming: 3 bases; junction bases outside the gene matches: 3. The CDR3 sequence: CASSLTGADTGELFF. The CDR3, as DNA: TGTGCCAGCAGCTTAACAGGGGCGGACACCGGGGAGCTGTTTTTT.

In this sample, this clonotype turned up many times. The chain recombines TRBV9 with TRBJ2-3, with D perhaps TRBD1 or TRBD2 (5 bases each). CDR3 size: 12 residues. Germline V gene sequence: CDR1 SGDLS, CDR2 YYNGEE. Trimming took 2 bases from V and 12 from J, leaving 13 bases between them. The CDR3 loop is CASSVGTLHQYF. As DNA, the CDR3 is TGTGCCAGCAGCGTCGGGACCCTGCACCAGTATTTT.

This clonotype was seen many times. The J gene is TRBJ2-2, the V gene TRBV5-1; 7 bases agree with TRBD1. CDR3 length equals 16 residues. Trimming took 4 bases from V and 9 from J; bases not matched to a gene: 15. Germline V CDR1 and CDR2: SGHRS, YFSETQ. The chain's CDR3 is CASSIRTGEFHRELFF. CDR3 nucleotides: TGCGCCAGCAGCATAAGGACAGGAGAATTCCACCGGGAGCTGTTTTTT.

Relative to its sample, this clonotype is medium-sized. This sequence joins TRBV5-1 and TRBJ1-4; D unresolved. Trimming pared 3 bases from V and 0 bases from J, leaving 6 bases between. The CDR3 is 14 amino acids. Germline V lookup: CDR1 SGHRS, CDR2 YFSETQ. The DNA for the CDR3 is TGCGCCAGCAGCTCGAGTACAACTAATGAAAAACTGTTTTTT. It yields the protein CASSSSTTNEKLFF.

This clonotype was detected ten times or more. In nucleotides, the CDR3 is TGCAGTGCTAGAGCTCTAGCGGGGGCGGTAGATACGCAGTATTTT. Translating it yields CSARALAGAVDTQYF. The chain recombines TRBV20-1 with TRBJ2-3; the match to TRBD2 covers 10 bases. There are 15 residues in the CDR3. CDR1 is DFQATT and CDR2 is SNEGSKA in the germline V gene (reference sequence). The ends lost 1 base at V and 5 bases at J; junction bases unmatched: 6.

In the case of this clonotype: A much larger clone differs by one base, so this may be a read error. The chain employs TRBV5-1 and TRBJ2-3; tentative D call: TRBD1 (5 bases). The J call may be faulty, since TRBJ1-5 better matches the DNA end. CDR1 and CDR2 (germline): SGHRS, YFSETQ. The length of the CDR3 is 15 residues. This CDR3 reads CASSPDVGLTDTQHF. The CDR3 nucleotides are TGCGCCAGCAGCCCGGACGTGGGGCTGACAGATACGCAGCATTTT.

Many counts were recorded for this clonotype. The rearrangement joins TRBV10-3 to TRBJ1-6, with D tentatively TRBD1 (5 bases). The CDR3 loop spans 15 amino acids. CDR1 is ENHRY, CDR2 SYGVKD, per germline. Trimming took 3 bases from V and 6 from J, leaving 12 bases between them. CDR3 loop: CAISDGDSGNSPLHF. CDR3 DNA sequence: TGTGCCATCAGTGATGGAGACAGCGGTAATTCACCCCTCCACTTT.

This clonotype was observed at least ten times. The gene calls are TRBV28 and TRBJ2-5; either TRBD1 or TRBD2 may supply D (5 bases each). The V gene's germline CDR1 is MDHEN and CDR2 SYDVKM. The CDR3 runs 14 residues. The V and J ends lost 2 bases and 5 bases respectively, with 12 bases between them. The CDR3 region is CASSLVRAGETQYF. For the CDR3, the DNA is TGTGCCAGCAGTTTAGTCAGGGCGGGTGAGACCCAGTACTTC.

In its sample, this clonotype was seen many times. V is TRBV20-1 and J is TRBJ2-1; 7 bases align to TRBD1. This CDR3 contains 15 residues. Per germline, CDR1 DFQATT and CDR2 SNEGSKA (reference sequence). The trim removed 1 base at V and 9 bases at J, leaving 12 bases unmatched. The CDR3 DNA sequence: TGCAGTGCTAGAGGGGGACAGTCGTTGACCGCTGAGCAGTTCTTC. Its protein is CSARGGQSLTAEQFF.

In this sample, this clonotype turned up many times. This chain connects TRBV10-3 to TRBJ2-3, with unresolved D. The V and J ends lost 2 bases and 3 bases respectively, with 9 bases between them. Germline V gene data show CDR1 as ENHRY and CDR2 as SYGVKD. This CDR3 is built from 14 residues. Here the CDR3 DNA reads TGTGCCATCAGTGAGAGTAGTTCGACAGATACGCAGTATTTT. Its translation: CAISESSSTDTQYF.